One and the same sample provided the 19 T cell receptor beta chains below, sequenced in a study of blood T cells in healthy people across ages. Then a second PCR, running roughly 7 to 11 cycles, was carried out with a sample-barcoded 5' primer and a J-beta primer mix. TCRdb fed the 5' RACE reads into MiXCR, producing one record per CDR3 protein. Of roughly 800,000 distinct CDR3 sequences in the sample, roughly 64% were seen once. Sequencing was carried out using blood. The receptors here all came from a man younger than 45 in good health.

V is TRBV10-3 and J is TRBJ1-5; the match to TRBD1 covers 8 bases. The V and J ends lost 8 bases and 6 bases, in that order; junction bases with no gene match: 21. This CDR3 has 18 residues. CDR1 ENHRY and CDR2 SYGVKD come from the germline V gene. CDR3 amino acids: CAIGAPGTGPSLSQPQHF. The CDR3 DNA reads TGTGCCATCGGTGCCCCGGGGACAGGTCCGTCCTTGAGTCAGCCCCAGCATTTT.

The CDR3 region has the DNA TGCGCCAGCAGCGGACTAGTGGAAGAGACCCAGTACTTC. This codes for CASSGLVEETQYF. The rearrangement uses TRBV5-1 and TRBJ2-5; 7 bases fit TRBD2. This CDR3 is built from 13 residues. Germline lookup yields CDR1 SGHRS and CDR2 YFSETQ. Trimming at V came to 4 bases and at J to 3 bases, leaving 3 bases not matched to a gene.

V is TRBV4-2 and J is TRBJ1-4; D is possibly TRBD1 (5 bases). Germline V CDR1 and CDR2: LGHNA, YNFKEQ. The length of the CDR3 is 17 residues. The V gene lost 0 bases and the J gene lost 6 bases, with 17 bases spanning the gap. CDR3 nucleotide sequence: TGTGCCAGCAGCCAAGAAAAAGCGACAGAAGGGTATGAAAAACTGTTTTTT. Translated, it gives CASSQEKATEGYEKLFF.

The chain links TRBV27 to TRBJ1-2, with a tentative D call TRBD1 (5 bases). The CDR3 covers 15 residues. Germline assignment: CDR1 MNHEY and CDR2 SMNVEV (reference sequence). Trimming took 5 bases from V and 0 from J, leaving 13 bases between them. CDR3 region: CASSTWGKANYGYTF. The DNA for the CDR3 is TGTGCCAGCAGTACCTGGGGGAAAGCTAACTATGGCTACACCTTC.

V gene TRBV20-1 combines with J gene TRBJ1-2; no firm D call. This CDR3 has 15 amino acids. The V and J ends lost 0 bases and 7 bases respectively, with 18 bases between them. The germline CDR1 and CDR2 sequences are DFQATT and SNEGSKA (reference sequence). CDR3 sequence: CSARDGYGGFGGYTF. CDR3 coding DNA: TGCAGTGCTAGAGATGGGTATGGAGGGTTTGGTGGCTACACCTTC.

This clonotype has more than one count but fewer than ten. J is TRBJ2-7 and V is TRBV11-2, with D possibly matching TRBD2 (6 bases). Trimming removed 5 bases at V and 2 bases at J, with 13 bases between. The CDR3 is 14 amino acids. Germline V gene data show CDR1 as SGHAT and CDR2 as FQNNGV. CDR3 nucleotides: TGTGCCAGCAGCGGCCGACTAGTACCCTACGAGCAGTACTTC. This translates into CASSGRLVPYEQYF.

This clonotype is a singleton in its sample. The gene calls are TRBV4-2 and TRBJ2-3, with a possible D match to TRBD2 (6 bases). Germline V gene data show CDR1 as LGHNA and CDR2 as YNFKEQ. CDR3 length equals 17 residues. V was trimmed by 1 base and J by 2 bases, leaving 16 bases between them. Here the CDR3 DNA reads TGTGCCAGCAGCCAAGTAAACGCGGGGCCCTCCACAGATACGCAGTATTTT. Amino acids: CASSQVNAGPSTDTQYF.

This rearrangement joins TRBV12-3 or TRBV12-4 to TRBJ2-1; D is unclear. Trimming left V 10 bases short and J 8 bases short, with 12 bases between. The CDR3 has 11 residues. CDR3 protein: CATSNLDEQFF. The CDR3 DNA reads as TGTGCCACCTCGAATTTGGATGAGCAGTTCTTC.

The J gene is TRBJ2-4, the V gene TRBV7-6, with unresolved D. The assigned J gene may be wrong: the sequence end matches TRBJ2-7 better. Germline V gene lookup returns CDR1 SGHVS and CDR2 FNYEAQ. CDR3 length: 15 amino acids. In DNA, the CDR3 is TGTGCCAGCAGCTTAGTCATGGAAAATACCTACGAGCAGTACTTC. Amino acid sequence: CASSLVMENTYEQYF.

This clonotype came up a few times. CDR3 DNA sequence: TGTGCCAGCAGTTACTCGATCAACAGCTATGGCTACACCTTC. Translation: CASSYSINSYGYTF. J is TRBJ1-2 and V is TRBV6-6; D is unresolved. Trimming took off 0 bases at V and 4 bases at J, with 9 bases between the two ends. The CDR3 contains 14 residues. Germline lookup yields CDR1 MNHNY and CDR2 SVGAGI (reference sequence).

This rearrangement joins TRBV5-4 to TRBJ2-1, with 8 nucleotides matching TRBD2. Germline V gene data show CDR1 as SGHNT and CDR2 as YYREEE (reference sequence). This CDR3 region has 15 residues. V was pared by 4 bases and J by 6 bases, with 9 bases of the junction left unmatched. The chain's CDR3 is CASSPGGGRGNEQFF. Written as DNA, the CDR3 is TGTGCCAGCAGCCCTGGCGGGGGGAGGGGCAATGAGCAGTTCTTC. The full variable domain, rest sourced from reference TRBV5-4 and TRBJ2-1, is ETGVTQSPTHLIKTRGQQVTLRCSSQSGHNTVSWYQQALGQGPQFIFQYYREEENGRGNFPPRFSGLQFPNYSSELNVNALELDDSALYLCASSPGGGRGNEQFFGPGTRLTVL.

This clonotype has only one observation. V is TRBV7-9 and J is TRBJ2-7; 7 bases align to TRBD2. The CDR3 runs 16 residues. Germline V gene lookup returns CDR1 SEHNR and CDR2 FQNEAQ (reference sequence). CDR3 in DNA: TGTGCTACCAGCCGCTCCTACGGGGAGGGGTACTACGAGCAGTACTTC. It yields the protein CATSRSYGEGYYEQYF.

V and J are TRBV27 and TRBJ1-1; unclear D gene. The germline V gene has CDR1 MNHEY and CDR2 SMNVEV (reference sequence). The CDR3 is made up of 14 amino acids. V was cut by 0 bases and J by 0 bases, with 5 bases left in between. CDR3 residues: CASSLSQLNTEAFF. DNA of the CDR3: TGTGCCAGCAGTTTATCTCAGTTGAACACTGAAGCTTTCTTT.

This clonotype is a singleton in its sample. CDR3 DNA: TGCAGTGCTAGTCCTAGCGGGAGGGATAGTGAGCAGTTCTTC. It yields the protein CSASPSGRDSEQFF. The J gene is TRBJ2-1, the V gene TRBV20-1, with 12 positions matching TRBD2. Germline CDR1 is DFQATT and CDR2 is SNEGSKA (reference sequence). The trim removed 3 bases at V and 9 bases at J, leaving 6 bases unmatched. CDR3 length: 14 residues.

The chain couples TRBV10-3 to TRBJ2-1; possible D gene TRBD2, 7 bases. The CDR3 spans 14 residues. CDR1 is ENHRY and CDR2 is SYGVKD in the germline V gene. The V end lost 3 bases, the J end lost 10 bases, and 16 bases lay between the germline ends. The CDR3 nucleotides read TGTGCCATCAGTGATGCGGGGGCTTCGGGGGAGCAGTTCTTC. It translates to CAISDAGASGEQFF.

The gene calls are TRBV10-3 and TRBJ1-1; 8 nucleotides agree with TRBD1. This CDR3 is built from 16 residues. The V gene end was trimmed by 3 bases and the J gene end by 0 bases; junction bases not matched to a gene: 6. Germline V lookup: CDR1 ENHRY, CDR2 SYGVKD. The CDR3 loop is CAISDAGGRMNTEAFF. Here the CDR3 DNA reads TGTGCCATCAGTGATGCAGGGGGCAGGATGAACACTGAAGCTTTCTTT.

As concerns this clonotype: At one end the junction does not follow the germline gene, possibly because of a read error. CDR3 in DNA: TGTGCCGGCAGTCCCGGGACAGGCTTGTTCACTGAAGCTTTCTTT. This encodes CAGSPGTGLFTEAFF. The chain is built from TRBV28 and TRBJ1-1, with 8 nucleotides matching TRBD1. CDR1 MDHEN and CDR2 SYDVKM come from the germline V gene. CDR3 length: 15 amino acids. The full variable domain, its missing parts supplied by reference TRBV28 and TRBJ1-1, is DVKVTQSSRYLVKRTGEKVFLECVQDMDHENMFWYRQDPGLGLRLIYFSYDVKMKEKGDIPEGYSVSREKKERFSLILESASTNQTSMYLCAGSPGTGLFTEAFFGQGTRLTVV.

This chain connects TRBV20-1 to TRBJ2-1; tentatively, D is TRBD2 (6 bases). The germline CDR1 and CDR2 sequences are DFQATT and SNEGSKA (reference sequence). The CDR3 loop spans 14 amino acids. V gave up 4 bases and J gave up 6 bases, with 16 bases separating them. The CDR3 is CSAMRISGTNEQFF. The CDR3 DNA reads as TGCAGTGCTATGAGGATTAGCGGAACCAATGAGCAGTTCTTC.

This clonotype came up a few times. V and J are TRBV7-9 and TRBJ2-5; D is possibly TRBD1 or TRBD2 (5 bases each). The length of the CDR3 is 17 residues. The germline CDR1 and CDR2 sequences are SEHNR and FQNEAQ (reference sequence). V was trimmed by 3 bases and J by 0 bases, leaving 17 bases between them. This CDR3 is CASSFAAGGGYQETQYF. CDR3 coding DNA: TGTGCCAGCAGCTTTGCTGCGGGTGGGGGATACCAAGAGACCCAGTACTTC.